This T cell receptor (beta chain) was obtained from a study of shared clonotypes between healthy human individuals. Turning to the study itself: Used for every donor were three CD4 naive, three CD4 memory, two CD8 naive and one CD8 memory plate.

The V end was cut by 3 bases, the J end by 4 bases, with 10 bases between. The CDR3 contains 14 residues. From germline, CDR1 is SEHNR and CDR2 FQNEAQ (reference sequence). Once extracted for a subset, genomic DNA was divided evenly among several immunoSEQ plates. Replicate PCRs from sorted subsets contained approximately 190 ng DNA, which is 30,000 to 35,000 T cell genomes. This table comes from immunoSEQ multiplex PCR, and its TCRdb copy is limited to in-frame clones, with some not included. The repertoire consists of approximately 600,000 clones, with roughly 96% occurring once and the leading ten covering approximately 0.11%. Naive CD8 cells lacked CD45RO and underwent positive selection for CCR7, leaving out terminally differentiated effector memory CD45RA+ cells.

J is TRBJ1-5 and V is TRBV7-9; a possible D gene is TRBD1 (5 bases). This clonotype was sampled from a woman aged 25 to 39 in good health. The sequencing sample was made of naive CD8+ T cells sorted from blood. The CDR3 sequence is CASSLGGRNQPQHF. CDR3 DNA: TGTGCCAGCAGCTTGGGGGGTCGGAATCAGCCCCAGCATTTT.